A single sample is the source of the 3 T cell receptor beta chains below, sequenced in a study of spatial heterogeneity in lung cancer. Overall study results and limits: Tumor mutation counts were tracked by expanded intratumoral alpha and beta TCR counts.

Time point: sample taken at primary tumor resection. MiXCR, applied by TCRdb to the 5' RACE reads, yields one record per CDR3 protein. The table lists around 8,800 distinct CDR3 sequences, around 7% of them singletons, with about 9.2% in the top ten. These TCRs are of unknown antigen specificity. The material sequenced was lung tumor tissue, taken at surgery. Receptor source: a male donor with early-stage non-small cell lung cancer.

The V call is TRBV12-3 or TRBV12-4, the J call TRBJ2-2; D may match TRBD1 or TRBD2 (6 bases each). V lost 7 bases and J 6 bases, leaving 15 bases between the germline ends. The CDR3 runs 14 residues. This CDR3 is CASIAGTFSGELFF. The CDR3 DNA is TGTGCCAGCATTGCGGGGACATTCTCCGGGGAGCTGTTTTTT.

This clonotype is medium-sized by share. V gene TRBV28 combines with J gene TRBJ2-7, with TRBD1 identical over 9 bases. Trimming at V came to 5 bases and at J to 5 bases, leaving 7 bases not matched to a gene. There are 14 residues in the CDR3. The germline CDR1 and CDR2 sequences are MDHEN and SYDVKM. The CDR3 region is CASSPGQGIHEQYF. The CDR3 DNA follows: TGTGCCAGCAGTCCCGGACAGGGGATCCACGAGCAGTACTTC.

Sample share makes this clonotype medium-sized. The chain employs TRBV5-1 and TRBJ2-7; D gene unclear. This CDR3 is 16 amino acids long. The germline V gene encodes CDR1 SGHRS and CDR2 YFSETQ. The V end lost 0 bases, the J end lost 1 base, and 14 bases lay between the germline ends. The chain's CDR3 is CASSLGIGGGSYEQYF. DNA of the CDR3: TGCGCCAGCAGCTTGGGGATTGGTGGCGGTTCCTACGAGCAGTACTTC.